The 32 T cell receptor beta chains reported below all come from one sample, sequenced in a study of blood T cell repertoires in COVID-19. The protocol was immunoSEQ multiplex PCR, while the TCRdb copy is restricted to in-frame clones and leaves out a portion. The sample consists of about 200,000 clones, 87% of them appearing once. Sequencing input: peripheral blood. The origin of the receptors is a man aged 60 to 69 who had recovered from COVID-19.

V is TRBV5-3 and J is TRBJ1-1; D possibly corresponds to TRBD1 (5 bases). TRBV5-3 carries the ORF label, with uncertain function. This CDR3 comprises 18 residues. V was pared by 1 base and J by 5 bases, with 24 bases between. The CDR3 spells CARSLSLLSGGDDTEAFF. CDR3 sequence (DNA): TGTGCCAGAAGCTTGTCCCTTTTAAGCGGGGGAGATGATACTGAAGCTTTCTTT.

CDR3 sequence (DNA): TGTGCCAGCAGCCAGCACTCCGGGACAGTGTACGAGCAGTACTTC. Protein product: CASSQHSGTVYEQYF. This chain links TRBV4-2 with TRBJ2-7, with 7 bases lining up with TRBD1. The CDR3 covers 15 residues. V was pared by 3 bases and J by 4 bases, with 9 bases of the junction left unmatched. Germline-derived CDR1 and CDR2 are LGHNA and YNFKEQ.

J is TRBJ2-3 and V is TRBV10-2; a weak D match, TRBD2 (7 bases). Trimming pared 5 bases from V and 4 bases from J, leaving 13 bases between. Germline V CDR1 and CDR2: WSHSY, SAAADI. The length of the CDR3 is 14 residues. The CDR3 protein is CASSRGAGADTQYF. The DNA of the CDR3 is TGCGCCAGCAGTAGGGGGGCGGGGGCAGATACGCAGTATTTT.

CDR3 region: CASIETSGSYEQYF. The CDR3, as DNA: TGTGCCAGTATAGAGACTAGCGGGAGTTACGAGCAGTACTTC. The chain combines TRBV19 with TRBJ2-7, with 12 bases lining up with TRBD2. The germline CDR1 and CDR2 sequences are LNHDA and SQIVND (reference sequence). CDR3 length equals 14 residues. The V gene end was trimmed by 7 bases and the J gene end by 4 bases; junction bases not matched to a gene: 5.

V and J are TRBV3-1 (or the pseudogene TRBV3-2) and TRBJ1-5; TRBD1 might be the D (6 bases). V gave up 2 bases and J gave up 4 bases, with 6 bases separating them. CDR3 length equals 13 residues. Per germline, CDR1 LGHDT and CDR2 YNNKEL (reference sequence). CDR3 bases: TGTGCCAGCAGCCAAACAGGGAATCAGCCCCAGCATTTT. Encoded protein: CASSQTGNQPQHF.

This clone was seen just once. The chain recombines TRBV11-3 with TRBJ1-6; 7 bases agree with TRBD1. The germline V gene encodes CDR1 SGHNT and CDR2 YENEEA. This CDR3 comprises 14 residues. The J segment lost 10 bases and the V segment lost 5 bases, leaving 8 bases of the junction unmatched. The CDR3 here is CASSETGSGSPLHF. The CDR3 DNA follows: TGTGCCAGCAGCGAGACAGGGTCCGGGTCACCCCTCCACTTT.

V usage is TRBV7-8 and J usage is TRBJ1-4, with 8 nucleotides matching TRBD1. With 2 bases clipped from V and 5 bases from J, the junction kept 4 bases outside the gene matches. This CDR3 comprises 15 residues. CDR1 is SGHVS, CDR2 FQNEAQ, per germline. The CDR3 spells CASSLTRDRNEKLFF. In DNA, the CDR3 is TGTGCCAGCAGCTTAACTCGGGACAGGAATGAAAAACTGTTTTTT.

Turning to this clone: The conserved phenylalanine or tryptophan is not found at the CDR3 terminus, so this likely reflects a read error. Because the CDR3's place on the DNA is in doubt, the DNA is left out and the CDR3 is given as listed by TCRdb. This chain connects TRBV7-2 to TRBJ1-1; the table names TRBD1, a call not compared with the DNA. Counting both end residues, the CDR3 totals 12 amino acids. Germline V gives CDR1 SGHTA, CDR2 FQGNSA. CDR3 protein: CASSLGTGQVLV.

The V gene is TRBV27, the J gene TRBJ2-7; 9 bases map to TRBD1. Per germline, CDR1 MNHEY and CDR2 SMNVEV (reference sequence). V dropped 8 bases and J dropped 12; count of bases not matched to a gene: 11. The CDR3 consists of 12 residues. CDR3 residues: CASLDRGHARYF. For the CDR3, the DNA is TGTGCCAGCCTGGACAGGGGTCATGCTAGGTACTTC.

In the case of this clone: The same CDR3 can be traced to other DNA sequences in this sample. This chain's CDR3 is CASSPGQNEKLFF. The CDR3, as DNA: TGTGCCAGCTCACCCGGACAGAATGAAAAACTGTTTTTT. The chain joins TRBV18 to TRBJ1-4; perhaps TRBD1 as D (6 bases). The length of the CDR3 is 13 residues. V was cut by 3 bases and J by 5 bases, with 7 bases left in between. Germline V lookup: CDR1 KGHSH, CDR2 LQKENI.

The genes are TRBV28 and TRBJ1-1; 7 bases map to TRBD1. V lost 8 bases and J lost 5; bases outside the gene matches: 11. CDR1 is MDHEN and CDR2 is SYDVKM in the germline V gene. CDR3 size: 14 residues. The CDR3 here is CASFTQGRVTEAFF. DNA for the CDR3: TGTGCCAGCTTCACACAGGGGCGGGTAACTGAAGCTTTCTTT.

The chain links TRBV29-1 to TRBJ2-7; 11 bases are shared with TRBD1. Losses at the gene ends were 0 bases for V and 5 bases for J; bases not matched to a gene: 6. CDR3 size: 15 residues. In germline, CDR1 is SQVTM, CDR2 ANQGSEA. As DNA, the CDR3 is TGCAGCGTTGAAGATCGAGGGACAGGGGGGGACGAGCAGTACTTC. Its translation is CSVEDRGTGGDEQYF.

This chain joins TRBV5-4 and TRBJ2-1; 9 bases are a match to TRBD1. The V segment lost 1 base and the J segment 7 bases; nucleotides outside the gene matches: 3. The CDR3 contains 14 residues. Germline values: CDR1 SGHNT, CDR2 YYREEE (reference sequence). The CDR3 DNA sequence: TGTGCCAGCAGCTTGAGGGGACAGGGAAATGAGCAGTTCTTC. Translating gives CASSLRGQGNEQFF. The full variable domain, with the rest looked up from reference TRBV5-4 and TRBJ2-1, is ETGVTQSPTHLIKTRGQQVTLRCSSQSGHNTVSWYQQALGQGPQFIFQYYREEENGRGNFPPRFSGLQFPNYSSELNVNALELDDSALYLCASSLRGQGNEQFFGPGTRLTVL.

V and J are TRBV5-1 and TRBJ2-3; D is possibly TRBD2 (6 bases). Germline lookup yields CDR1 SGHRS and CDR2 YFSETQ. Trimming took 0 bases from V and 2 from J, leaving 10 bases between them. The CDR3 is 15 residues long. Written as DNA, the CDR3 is TGCGCCAGCAGCTTGGTTCTAGCGAACACAGATACGCAGTATTTT. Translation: CASSLVLANTDTQYF.

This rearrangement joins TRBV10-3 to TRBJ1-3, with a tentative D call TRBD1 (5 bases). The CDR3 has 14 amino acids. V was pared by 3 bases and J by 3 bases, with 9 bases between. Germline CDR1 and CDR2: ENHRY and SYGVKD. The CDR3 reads CAISDTTVGNTIYF. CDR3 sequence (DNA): TGTGCCATCAGTGATACGACAGTTGGAAACACCATATATTTT.

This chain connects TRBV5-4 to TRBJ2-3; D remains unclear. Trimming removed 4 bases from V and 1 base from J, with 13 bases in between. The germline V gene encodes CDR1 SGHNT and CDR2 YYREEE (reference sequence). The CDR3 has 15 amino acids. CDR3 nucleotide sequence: TGTGCCAGCAGCCGCGGAAATCATGGCACAGATACGCAGTATTTT. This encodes CASSRGNHGTDTQYF.

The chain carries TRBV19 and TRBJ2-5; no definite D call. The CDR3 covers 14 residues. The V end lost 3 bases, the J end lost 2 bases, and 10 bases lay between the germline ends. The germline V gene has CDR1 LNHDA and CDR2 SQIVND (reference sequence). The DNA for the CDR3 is TGTGCCAGTAGTATCCCCCACAGACAAGAGACCCAGTACTTC. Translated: CASSIPHRQETQYF.

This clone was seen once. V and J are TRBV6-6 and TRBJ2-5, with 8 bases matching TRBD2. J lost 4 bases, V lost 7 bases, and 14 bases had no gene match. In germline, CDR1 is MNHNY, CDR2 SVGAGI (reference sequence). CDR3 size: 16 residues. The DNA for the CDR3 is TGTGCCAGCATTGACCCGAGCGGGGGTCAAGGAGAGACCCAGTACTTC. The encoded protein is CASIDPSGGQGETQYF.

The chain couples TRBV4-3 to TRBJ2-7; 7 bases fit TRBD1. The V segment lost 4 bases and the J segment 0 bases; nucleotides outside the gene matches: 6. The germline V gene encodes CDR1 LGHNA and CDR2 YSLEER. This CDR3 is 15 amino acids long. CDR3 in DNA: TGCGCCAGCAGCCGGGCGGCAGGGGGCTCCTACGAGCAGTACTTC. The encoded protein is CASSRAAGGSYEQYF.

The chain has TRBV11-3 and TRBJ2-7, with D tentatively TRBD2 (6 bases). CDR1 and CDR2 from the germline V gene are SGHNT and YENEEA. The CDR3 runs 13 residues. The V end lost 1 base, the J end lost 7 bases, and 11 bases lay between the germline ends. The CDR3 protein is CASSLVPGVEQYF. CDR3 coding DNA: TGTGCCAGCAGCTTAGTACCGGGGGTTGAGCAGTACTTC.

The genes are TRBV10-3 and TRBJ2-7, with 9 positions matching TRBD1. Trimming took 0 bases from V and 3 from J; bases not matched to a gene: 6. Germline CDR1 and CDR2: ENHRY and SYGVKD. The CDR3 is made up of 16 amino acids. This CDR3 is CAISESIGTGHYEQYF. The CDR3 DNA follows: TGTGCCATCAGTGAGTCGATCGGGACAGGGCACTACGAGCAGTACTTC.

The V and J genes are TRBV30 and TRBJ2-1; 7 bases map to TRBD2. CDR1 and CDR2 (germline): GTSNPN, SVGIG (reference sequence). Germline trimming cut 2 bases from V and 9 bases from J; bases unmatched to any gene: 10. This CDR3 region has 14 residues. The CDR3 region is CAWSFPGGLAEQFF. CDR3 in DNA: TGTGCCTGGAGTTTCCCGGGGGGTCTGGCTGAGCAGTTCTTC.

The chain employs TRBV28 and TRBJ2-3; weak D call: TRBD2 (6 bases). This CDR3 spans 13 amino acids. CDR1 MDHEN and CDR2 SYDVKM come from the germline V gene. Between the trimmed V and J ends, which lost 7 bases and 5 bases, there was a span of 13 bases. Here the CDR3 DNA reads TGTGCCAGCAAGCGGGCCGGCCTAGATACGCAGTATTTT. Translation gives CASKRAGLDTQYF.

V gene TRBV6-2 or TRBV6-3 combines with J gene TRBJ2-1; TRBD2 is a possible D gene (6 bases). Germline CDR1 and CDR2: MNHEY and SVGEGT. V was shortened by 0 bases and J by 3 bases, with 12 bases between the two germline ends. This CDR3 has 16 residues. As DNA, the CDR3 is TGTGCCAGCAGTTACTCGCAGCGGGTGATCTACAATGAGCAGTTCTTC. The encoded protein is CASSYSQRVIYNEQFF.

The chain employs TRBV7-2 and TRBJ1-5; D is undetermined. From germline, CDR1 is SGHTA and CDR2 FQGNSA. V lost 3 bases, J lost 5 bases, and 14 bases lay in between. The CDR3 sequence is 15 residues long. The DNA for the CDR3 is TGTGCCAGCAGCTTTTATGCCACGATAGATCAGCCCCAGCATTTT. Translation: CASSFYATIDQPQHF.

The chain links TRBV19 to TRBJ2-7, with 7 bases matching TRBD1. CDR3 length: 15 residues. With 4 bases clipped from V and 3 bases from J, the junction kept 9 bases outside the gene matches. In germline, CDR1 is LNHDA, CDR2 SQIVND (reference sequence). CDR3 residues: CASSNRGQSFYEQYF. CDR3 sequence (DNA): TGTGCCAGTAGTAACCGGGGACAGTCTTTCTACGAGCAGTACTTC.

The CDR3 nucleotides are TGCGCCAGCAGCCAAGAACTGGGGGCTCGCTACAATGAGCAGTTCTTC. Its translation: CASSQELGARYNEQFF. This sequence joins TRBV4-1 and TRBJ2-1, with D possibly TRBD1 on 6 matching bases. Per germline, CDR1 MGHRA and CDR2 YSYEKL. This CDR3 is built from 16 residues. The germline V and J ends were trimmed by 0 bases and 3 bases, with 12 bases remaining between them.

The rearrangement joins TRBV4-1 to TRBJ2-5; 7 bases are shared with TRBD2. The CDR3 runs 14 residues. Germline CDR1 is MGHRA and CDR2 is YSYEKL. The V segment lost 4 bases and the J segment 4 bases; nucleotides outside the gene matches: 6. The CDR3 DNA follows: TGCGCCAGCAGCCGGAACGAGCGGGGAGAGACCCAGTACTTC. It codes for CASSRNERGETQYF.

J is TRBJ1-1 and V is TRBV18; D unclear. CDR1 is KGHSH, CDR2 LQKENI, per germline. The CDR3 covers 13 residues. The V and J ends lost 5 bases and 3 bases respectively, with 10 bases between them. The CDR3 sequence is CASSAGHDTEAFF. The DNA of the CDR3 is TGTGCCAGCTCAGCGGGCCATGACACTGAAGCTTTCTTT.

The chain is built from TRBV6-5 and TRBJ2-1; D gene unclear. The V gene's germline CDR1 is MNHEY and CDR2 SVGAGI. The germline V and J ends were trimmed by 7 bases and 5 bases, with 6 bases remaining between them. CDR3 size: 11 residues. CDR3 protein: CASTRDNEQFF. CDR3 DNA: TGTGCCAGCACCCGGGACAATGAGCAGTTCTTC.

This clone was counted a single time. The CDR3 spells CAWLRGAFGYGYTF. The CDR3, as DNA: TGTGCCTGGCTCAGGGGGGCCTTCGGCTATGGCTACACCTTC. The chain is built from TRBV30 and TRBJ1-2, with 7 bases identical to TRBD1. Looked up from germline, CDR1 is GTSNPN and CDR2 is SVGIG (reference sequence). Trimming at V came to 5 bases and at J to 4 bases, leaving 10 bases not matched to a gene. The CDR3 loop spans 14 amino acids.

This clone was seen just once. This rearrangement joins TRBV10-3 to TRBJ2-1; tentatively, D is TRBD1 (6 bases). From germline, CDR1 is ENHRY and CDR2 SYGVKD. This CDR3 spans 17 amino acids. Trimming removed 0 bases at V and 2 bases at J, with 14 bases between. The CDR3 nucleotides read TGTGCCATCAGTGAGTCGATGGCAGGGGCCCCCTACAATGAGCAGTTCTTC. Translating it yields CAISESMAGAPYNEQFF.